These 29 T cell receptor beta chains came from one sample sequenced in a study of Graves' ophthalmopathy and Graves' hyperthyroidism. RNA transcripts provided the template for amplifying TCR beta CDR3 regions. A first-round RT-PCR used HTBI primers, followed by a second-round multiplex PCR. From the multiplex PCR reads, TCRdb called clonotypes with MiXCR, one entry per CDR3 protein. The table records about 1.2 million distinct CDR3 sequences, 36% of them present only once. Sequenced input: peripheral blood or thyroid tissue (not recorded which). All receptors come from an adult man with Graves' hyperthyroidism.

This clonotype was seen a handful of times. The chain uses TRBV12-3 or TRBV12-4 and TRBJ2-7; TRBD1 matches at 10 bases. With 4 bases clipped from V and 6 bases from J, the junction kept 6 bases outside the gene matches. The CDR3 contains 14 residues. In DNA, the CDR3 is TGTGCCAGCAGTTCGGGACAGGGGTGGGCCGAGCAGTACTTC. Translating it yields CASSSGQGWAEQYF.

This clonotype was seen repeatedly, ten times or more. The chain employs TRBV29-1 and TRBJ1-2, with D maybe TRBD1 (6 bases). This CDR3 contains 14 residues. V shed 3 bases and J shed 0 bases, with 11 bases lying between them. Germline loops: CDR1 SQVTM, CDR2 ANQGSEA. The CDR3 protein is CSVDYRDPNYGYTF. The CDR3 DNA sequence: TGCAGCGTTGACTACAGGGACCCTAACTATGGCTACACCTTC.

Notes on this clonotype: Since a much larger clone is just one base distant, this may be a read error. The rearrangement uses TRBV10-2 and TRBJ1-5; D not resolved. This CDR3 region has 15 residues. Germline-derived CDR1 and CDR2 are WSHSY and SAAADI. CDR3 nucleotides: TGTGCCAGCAGCCGGTACCAGACTAGCAATCAGCCCCAGCATTTT. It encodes CASSRYQTSNQPQHF.

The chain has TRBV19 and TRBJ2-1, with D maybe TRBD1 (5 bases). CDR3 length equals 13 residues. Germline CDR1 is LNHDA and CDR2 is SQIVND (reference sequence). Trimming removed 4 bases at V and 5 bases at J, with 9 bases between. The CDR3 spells CASSTGLNNEQFF. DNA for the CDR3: TGTGCCAGTAGTACAGGGTTGAACAATGAGCAGTTCTTC.

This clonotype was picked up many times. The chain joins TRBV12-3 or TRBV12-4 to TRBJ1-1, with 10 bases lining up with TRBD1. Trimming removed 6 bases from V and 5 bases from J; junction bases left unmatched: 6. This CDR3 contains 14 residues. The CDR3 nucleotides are TGTGCCAGCAGCCTGACAGGGGGCCGGACTGAAGCTTTCTTT. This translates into CASSLTGGRTEAFF.

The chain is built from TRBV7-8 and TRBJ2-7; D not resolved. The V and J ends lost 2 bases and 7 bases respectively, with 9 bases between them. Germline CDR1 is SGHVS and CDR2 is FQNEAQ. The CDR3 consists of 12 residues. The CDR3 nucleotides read TGTGCCAGCAGCTTAAACTCGGTTGAGCAGTACTTC. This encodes CASSLNSVEQYF. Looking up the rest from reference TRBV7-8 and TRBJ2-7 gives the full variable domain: GAGVSQSPRYKVAKRGQDVALRCDPISGHVSLFWYQQALGQGPEFLTYFQNEAQLDKSGLPSDRFFAERPEGSVSTLKIQRTQQEDSAVYLCASSLNSVEQYFGPGTRLTVT.

The CDR3 nucleotides are TGTGCCAGCAGTTTACAGGCTAGCGGGGAGCTGTTTTTT. Encoded protein: CASSLQASGELFF. The chain has TRBV12-3 or TRBV12-4 and TRBJ2-2; no clear D gene. The CDR3 spans 13 residues. Trimming removed 2 bases at V and 7 bases at J, with 8 bases between.

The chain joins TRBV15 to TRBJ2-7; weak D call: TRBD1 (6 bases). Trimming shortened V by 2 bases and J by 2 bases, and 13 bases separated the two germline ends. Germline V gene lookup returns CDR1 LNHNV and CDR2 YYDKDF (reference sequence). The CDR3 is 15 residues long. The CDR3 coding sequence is TGTGCCACCAGCAGATCCAACAGGGTCACCTACGAGCAGTACTTC. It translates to CATSRSNRVTYEQYF.

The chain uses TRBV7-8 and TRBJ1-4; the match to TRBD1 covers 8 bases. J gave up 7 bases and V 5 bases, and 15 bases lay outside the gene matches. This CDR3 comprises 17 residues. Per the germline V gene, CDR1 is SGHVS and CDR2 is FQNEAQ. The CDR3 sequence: CASSLGWTGTDFEKLFF. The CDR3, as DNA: TGTGCCAGCAGCCTGGGCTGGACAGGGACGGATTTTGAAAAACTGTTTTTT.

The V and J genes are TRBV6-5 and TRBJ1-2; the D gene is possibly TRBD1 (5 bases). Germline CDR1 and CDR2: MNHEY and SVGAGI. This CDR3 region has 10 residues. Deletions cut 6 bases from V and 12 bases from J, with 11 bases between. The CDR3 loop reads CASRGDGNTF. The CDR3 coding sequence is TGTGCCAGCAGAGGGGATGGAAACACCTTC.

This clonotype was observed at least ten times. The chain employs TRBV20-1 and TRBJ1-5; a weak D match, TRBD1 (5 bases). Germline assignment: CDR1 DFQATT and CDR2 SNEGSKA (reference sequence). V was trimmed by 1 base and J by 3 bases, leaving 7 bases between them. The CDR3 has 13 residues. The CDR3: CSARGTHNQPQHF. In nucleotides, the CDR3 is TGCAGTGCTAGAGGGACACACAATCAGCCCCAGCATTTT.

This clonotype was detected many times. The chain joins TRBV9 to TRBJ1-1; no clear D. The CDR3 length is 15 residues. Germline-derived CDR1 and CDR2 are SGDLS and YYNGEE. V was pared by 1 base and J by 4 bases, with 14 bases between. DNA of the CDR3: TGTGCCAGCAGCGTATATGACATAGGGAGCACTGAAGCTTTCTTT. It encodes CASSVYDIGSTEAFF.

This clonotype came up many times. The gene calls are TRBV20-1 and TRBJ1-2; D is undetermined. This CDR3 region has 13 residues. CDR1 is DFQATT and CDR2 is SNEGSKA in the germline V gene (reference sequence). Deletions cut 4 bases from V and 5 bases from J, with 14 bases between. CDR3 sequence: CSAKQPNWYGYTF. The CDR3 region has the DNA TGCAGTGCTAAGCAACCTAATTGGTATGGCTACACCTTC.

CDR3 loop: CASTLNREKLFF. The CDR3 DNA is TGTGCCAGCACCCTGAATAGGGAAAAACTGTTTTTT. The V gene is TRBV2, the J gene TRBJ1-4; D unclear. Germline V gene sequence: CDR1 SNHLY, CDR2 FYNNEI. This CDR3 spans 12 amino acids. With 7 bases removed from V and 8 bases from J, the gap between germline ends came to 11 bases.

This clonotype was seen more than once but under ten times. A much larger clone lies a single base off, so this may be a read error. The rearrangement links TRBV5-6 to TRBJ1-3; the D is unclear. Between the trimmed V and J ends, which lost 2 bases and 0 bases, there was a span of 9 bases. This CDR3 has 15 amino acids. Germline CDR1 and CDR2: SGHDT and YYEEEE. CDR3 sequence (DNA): TGTGCCAGCAGCTTCATGGGGAGCTCTGGAAACACCATATATTTT. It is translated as CASSFMGSSGNTIYF.

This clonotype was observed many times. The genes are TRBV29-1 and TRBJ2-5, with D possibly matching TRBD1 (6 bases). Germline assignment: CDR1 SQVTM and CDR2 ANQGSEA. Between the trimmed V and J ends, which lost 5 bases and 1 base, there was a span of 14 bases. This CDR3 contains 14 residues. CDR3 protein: CSVQRGSVQETQYF. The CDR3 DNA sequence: TGCAGCGTTCAAAGGGGGTCAGTCCAAGAGACCCAGTACTTC.

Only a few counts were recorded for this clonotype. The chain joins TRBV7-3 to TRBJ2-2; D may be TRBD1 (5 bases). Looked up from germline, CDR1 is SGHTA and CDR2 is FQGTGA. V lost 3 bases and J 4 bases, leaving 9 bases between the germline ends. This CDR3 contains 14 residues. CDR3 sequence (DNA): TGTGCCAGCAGCTTGGTCGACAGCACCGGGGAGCTGTTTTTT. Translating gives CASSLVDSTGELFF. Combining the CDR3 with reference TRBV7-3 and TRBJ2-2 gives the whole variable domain GAGVSQTPSNKVTEKGKYVELRCDPISGHTALYWYRQSLGQGPEFLIYFQGTGAADDSGLPNDRFFAVRPEGSVSTLKIQRTERGDSAVYLCASSLVDSTGELFFGEGSRLTVL.

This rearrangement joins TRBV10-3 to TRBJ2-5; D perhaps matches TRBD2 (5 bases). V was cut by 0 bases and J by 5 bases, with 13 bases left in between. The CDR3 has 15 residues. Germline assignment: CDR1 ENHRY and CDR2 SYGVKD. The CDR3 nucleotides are TGTGCCATCAGTGAGTCTACTAGGGAGTCGGAGACCCAGTACTTC. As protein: CAISESTRESETQYF.

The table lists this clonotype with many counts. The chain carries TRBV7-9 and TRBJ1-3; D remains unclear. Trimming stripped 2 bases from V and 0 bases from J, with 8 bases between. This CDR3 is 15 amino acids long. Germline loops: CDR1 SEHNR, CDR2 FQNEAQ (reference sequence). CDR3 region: CASSLFPNSGNTIYF. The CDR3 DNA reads TGTGCCAGCAGCTTATTCCCTAACTCTGGAAACACCATATATTTT.

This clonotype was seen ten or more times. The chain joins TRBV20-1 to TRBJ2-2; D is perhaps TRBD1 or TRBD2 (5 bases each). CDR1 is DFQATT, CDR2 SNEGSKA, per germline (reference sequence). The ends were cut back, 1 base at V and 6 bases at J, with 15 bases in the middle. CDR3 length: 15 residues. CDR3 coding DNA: TGCAGTGCTAGAGCATTGGCAGGGAGACCCGGGGAGCTGTTTTTT. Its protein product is CSARALAGRPGELFF.

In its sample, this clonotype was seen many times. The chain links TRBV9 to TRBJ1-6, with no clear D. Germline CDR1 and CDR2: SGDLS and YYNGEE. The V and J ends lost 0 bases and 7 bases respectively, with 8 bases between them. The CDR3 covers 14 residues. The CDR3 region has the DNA TGTGCCAGCAGCGTAGAGTGGGTAAATTCACCCCTCCACTTT. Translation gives CASSVEWVNSPLHF. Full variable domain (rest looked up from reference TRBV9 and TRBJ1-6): DSGVTQTPKHLITATGQRVTLRCSPRSGDLSVYWYQQSLDQGLQFLIQYYNGEERAKGNILERFSAQQFPDLHSELNLSSLELGDSALYFCASSVEWVNSPLHFGNGTRLTVT.

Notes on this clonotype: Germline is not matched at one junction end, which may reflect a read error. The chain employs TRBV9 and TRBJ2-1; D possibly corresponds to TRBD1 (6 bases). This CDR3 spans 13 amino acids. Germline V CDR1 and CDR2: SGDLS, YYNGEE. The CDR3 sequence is CVSSVVADSEQFF. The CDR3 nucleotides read TGTGTCAGCAGCGTAGTGGCGGACAGTGAGCAGTTCTTC.

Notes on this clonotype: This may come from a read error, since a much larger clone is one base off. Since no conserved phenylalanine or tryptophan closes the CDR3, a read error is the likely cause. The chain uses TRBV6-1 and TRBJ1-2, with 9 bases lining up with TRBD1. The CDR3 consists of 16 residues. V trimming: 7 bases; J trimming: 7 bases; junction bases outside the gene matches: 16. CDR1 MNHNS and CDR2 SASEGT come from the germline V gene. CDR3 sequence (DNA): TGTGCCAGCACCGAGACAGGGGGTGTACTGAACCGTGGCTACACCCTC. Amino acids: CASTETGGVLNRGYTL.

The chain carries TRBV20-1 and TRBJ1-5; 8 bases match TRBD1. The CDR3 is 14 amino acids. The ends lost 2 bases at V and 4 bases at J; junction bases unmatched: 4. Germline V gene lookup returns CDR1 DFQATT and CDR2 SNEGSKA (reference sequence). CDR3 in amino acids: CSARQGAYNQPQHF. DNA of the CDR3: TGCAGTGCTAGACAGGGGGCGTATAATCAGCCCCAGCATTTT.

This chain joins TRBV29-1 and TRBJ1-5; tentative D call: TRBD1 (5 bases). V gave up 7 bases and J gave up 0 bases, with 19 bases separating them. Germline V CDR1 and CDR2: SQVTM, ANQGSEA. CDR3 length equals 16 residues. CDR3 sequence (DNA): TGCAGCGCCTGGAGAGGGGAGAAGAATAGCAATCAGCCCCAGCATTTT. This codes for CSAWRGEKNSNQPQHF.

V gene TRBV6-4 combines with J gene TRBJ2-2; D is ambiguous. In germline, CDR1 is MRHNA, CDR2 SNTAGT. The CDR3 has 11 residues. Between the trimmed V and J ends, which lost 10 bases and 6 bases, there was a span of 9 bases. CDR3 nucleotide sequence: TGTGCCATTGGGTCCTCCGGGGAGCTGTTTTTT. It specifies CAIGSSGELFF.

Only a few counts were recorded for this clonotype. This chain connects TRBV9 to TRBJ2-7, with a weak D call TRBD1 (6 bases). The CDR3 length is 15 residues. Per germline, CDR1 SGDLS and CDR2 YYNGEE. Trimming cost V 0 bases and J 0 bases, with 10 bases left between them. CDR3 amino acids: CASSVGDTISYEQYF. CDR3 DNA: TGTGCCAGCAGCGTAGGGGACACGATCTCCTACGAGCAGTACTTC.

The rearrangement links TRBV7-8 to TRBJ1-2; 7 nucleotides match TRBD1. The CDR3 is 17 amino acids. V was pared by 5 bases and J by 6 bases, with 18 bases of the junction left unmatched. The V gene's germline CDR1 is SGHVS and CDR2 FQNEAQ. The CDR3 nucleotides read TGTGCCAGCAGCCCGGGACAGACGAACACCGGGGACGATGGCTACACCTTC. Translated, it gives CASSPGQTNTGDDGYTF.

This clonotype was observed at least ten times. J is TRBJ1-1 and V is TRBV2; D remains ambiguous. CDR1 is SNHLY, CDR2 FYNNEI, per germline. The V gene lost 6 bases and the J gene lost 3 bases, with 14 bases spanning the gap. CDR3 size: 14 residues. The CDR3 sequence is CASRREGSDTEAFF. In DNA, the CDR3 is TGTGCCAGCAGGAGGGAAGGATCGGACACTGAAGCTTTCTTT. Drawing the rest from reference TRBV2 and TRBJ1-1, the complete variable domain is EPEVTQTPSHQVTQMGQEVILRCVPISNHLYFYWYRQILGQKVEFLVSFYNNEISEKSEIFDDQFSVERPDGSNFTLKIRSTKLEDSAMYFCASRREGSDTEAFFGQGTRLTVV.